These 25 T cell receptor beta chains share one sample of origin, sequenced in a study of regulatory T cells in long-lasting Graves disease. Documented time point: newly diagnosed GD, antithyroid drugs for less than 3 months. The authors made the TCR library using RNA they extracted from PBMCs. The authors built TCR beta libraries using iRepertoire HTBI primers and Arm-PCR of CDR3 regions. TCRdb analysed the multiplex PCR reads with MiXCR anew, one entry per CDR3 protein. Altogether approximately 490,000 distinct CDR3 sequences are present, roughly 15% being singletons, with the ten largest covering approximately 12%. These data were likewise used in another study, on T cells in Graves' hyperthyroidism and ophthalmopathy.

The specimen was peripheral blood mononuclear cells (PBMCs), collected at new diagnosis, from a patient treated with antithyroid drugs. The receptors come from a man in his forties with Graves disease.

This clonotype was seen only a few times. The rearrangement links TRBV7-9 to TRBJ1-2; 7 positions match TRBD1. The CDR3 contains 17 residues. The V segment lost 5 bases and the J segment 8 bases; nucleotides outside the gene matches: 20. Germline V gives CDR1 SEHNR, CDR2 FQNEAQ (reference sequence). The CDR3 DNA reads as TGTGCCAGCAGCCAAGAGATTCGGGACAGCGTTTCTGGAGGCTACACCTTC. This codes for CASSQEIRDSVSGGYTF.

This clonotype was counted ten times or more. The V and J genes are TRBV30 and TRBJ1-5, with D perhaps TRBD1 (6 bases). The CDR3 sequence is 15 residues long. Germline V gives CDR1 GTSNPN, CDR2 SVGIG (reference sequence). With 3 bases removed from V and 5 bases from J, the gap between germline ends came to 17 bases. This CDR3 reads CAWSHLQGAHQPQHF. The CDR3 coding sequence is TGTGCCTGGAGCCACTTACAGGGAGCCCATCAGCCCCAGCATTTT. Based on the CDR3 plus reference TRBV30 and TRBJ1-5, the full variable domain is SQTIHQWPATLVQPVGSPLSLECTVEGTSNPNLYWYRQAAGRGLQLLFYSVGIGQISSEVPQNLSASRPQDRQFILSSKKLLLSDSGFYLCAWSHLQGAHQPQHFGDGTRLSIL.

The sample holds many counts of this clonotype. CDR3 protein: CASGYSYEQYF. For the CDR3, the DNA is TGTGCCAGCGGGTACTCCTACGAGCAGTACTTC. The chain combines TRBV27 with TRBJ2-7; no clear D. The V end lost 8 bases, the J end lost 0 bases, and 5 bases lay between the germline ends. The CDR3 totals 11 residues. Germline-derived CDR1 and CDR2 are MNHEY and SMNVEV (reference sequence).

The table lists this clonotype with a few counts. This chain connects TRBV5-1 to TRBJ2-5, with TRBD2 identical over 8 bases. This CDR3 has 18 amino acids. CDR1 is SGHRS and CDR2 is YFSETQ in the germline V gene. V gave up 4 bases and J gave up 0 bases; unmatched junction bases: 14. The DNA for the CDR3 is TGCGCCAGCAGCCCGGGACTAGTACCCCAAATGTACCAAGAGACCCAGTACTTC. Amino acids: CASSPGLVPQMYQETQYF.

The CDR3 sequence is CASSYSPGLATYEQYF. The CDR3 DNA sequence: TGTGCCAGCAGTTACTCCCCGGGACTAGCGACCTACGAGCAGTACTTC. The chain has TRBV6-5 and TRBJ2-7; 10 bases are a match to TRBD2. This CDR3 is built from 16 residues. The junction had 4 bases not matched to a gene; V was cut back by 0 bases and J by 2 bases. CDR1 and CDR2 from the germline V gene are MNHEY and SVGAGI.

This clonotype was detected ten times or more. The gene calls are TRBV11-2 and TRBJ2-7; D call uncertain. Per the germline V gene, CDR1 is SGHAT and CDR2 is FQNNGV. With 6 bases removed from V and 2 bases from J, the gap between germline ends came to 17 bases. CDR3 size: 15 residues. This CDR3 is CASRDSERFAYEQYF. CDR3 sequence (DNA): TGTGCCAGCAGGGATTCCGAGAGGTTCGCCTACGAGCAGTACTTC.

This clonotype showed up many times. V and J are TRBV6-1 and TRBJ2-1, with a tentative D call TRBD2 (6 bases). Germline V lookup: CDR1 MNHNS, CDR2 SASEGT. The CDR3 extends over 14 amino acids. V dropped 7 bases and J dropped 2 bases, with 12 bases sitting between them. The CDR3 bases are TGTGCCAGCACCACGGGAGTAGCCTACAATGAGCAGTTCTTC. This codes for CASTTGVAYNEQFF.

In this sample, this clonotype turned up many times. The chain carries TRBV11-2 and TRBJ2-7; tentatively, D is TRBD1 or TRBD2 (5 bases each). V shed 5 bases and J shed 2 bases, with 19 bases lying between them. The CDR3 loop spans 16 amino acids. The germline CDR1 and CDR2 sequences are SGHAT and FQNNGV. The CDR3 here is CASSPSAGTPPYEQYF. In nucleotides, the CDR3 is TGTGCCAGCAGCCCCTCCGCTGGGACCCCCCCCTACGAGCAGTACTTC. Variable domain in full (rest from reference TRBV11-2 and TRBJ2-7): EAGVAQSPRYKIIEKRQSVAFWCNPISGHATLYWYQQILGQGPKLLIQFQNNGVVDDSQLPKDRFSAERLKGVDSTLKIQPAKLEDSAVYLCASSPSAGTPPYEQYFGPGTRLTVT.

This clonotype occurred a few times. The chain recombines TRBV15 with TRBJ2-7, with 10 bases matching TRBD1. This CDR3 has 14 residues. The V segment lost 3 bases and the J segment 4 bases; nucleotides outside the gene matches: 3. Germline CDR1 reads LNHNV; CDR2 reads YYDKDF (reference sequence). Here the CDR3 DNA reads TGTGCCACCAGCAGGGGACAGGGGTTGTACGAGCAGTACTTC. Translated, it gives CATSRGQGLYEQYF.

Ten or more counts support this clonotype. The rearrangement uses TRBV12-3 or TRBV12-4 and TRBJ2-3, with D hard to call. V was pared by 6 bases and J by 2 bases, with 12 bases between. The CDR3 has 14 amino acids. CDR3 in amino acids: CASSKGGITDTQYF. In nucleotides, the CDR3 is TGTGCCAGCAGCAAAGGCGGAATCACAGATACGCAGTATTTT.

In this sample, this clonotype turned up many times. The genes are TRBV28 and TRBJ2-3, with D perhaps matching TRBD1 (5 bases). V lost 6 bases and J 0 bases, leaving 19 bases between the germline ends. CDR1 is MDHEN and CDR2 is SYDVKM in the germline V gene. CDR3 length: 17 residues. CDR3 sequence reads: CASRYTTGYPSTDTQYF. The CDR3 coding sequence is TGTGCCAGCAGGTATACAACAGGTTATCCTAGCACAGATACGCAGTATTTT. The full variable domain, with the rest looked up from reference TRBV28 and TRBJ2-3, is DVKVTQSSRYLVKRTGEKVFLECVQDMDHENMFWYRQDPGLGLRLIYFSYDVKMKEKGDIPEGYSVSREKKERFSLILESASTNQTSMYLCASRYTTGYPSTDTQYFGPGTRLTVL.

This clonotype was counted ten times or more. The chain carries TRBV28 and TRBJ1-1; D possibly corresponds to TRBD1 (5 bases). There are 15 residues in the CDR3. CDR1 is MDHEN, CDR2 SYDVKM, per germline. V lost 4 bases, J lost 0 bases, and 12 bases lay in between. The CDR3: CASSSPGGLNTEAFF. The CDR3 DNA sequence: TGTGCCAGCAGTTCACCCGGGGGATTGAACACTGAAGCTTTCTTT.

In its sample, this clonotype was seen many times. The genes are TRBV7-2 and TRBJ1-2, with D possibly being TRBD1 (5 bases). This CDR3 spans 15 amino acids. CDR1 and CDR2 (germline): SGHTA, FQGNSA. Trimming cost V 5 bases and J 5 bases, with 18 bases left between them. The CDR3 DNA reads as TGTGCCAGCAGCCCAGGTTTGAGGGGAGGATATGGCTACACCTTC. Translation gives CASSPGLRGGYGYTF.

This clonotype was recorded at least ten times. The V call is TRBV5-6, the J call TRBJ2-5; TRBD1 is a possible D gene (5 bases). V was clipped by 2 bases and J by 1 base, with 15 bases between them. CDR1 and CDR2 from the germline V gene are SGHDT and YYEEEE. CDR3 length equals 16 residues. This chain's CDR3 is CASSFFLRTGQETQYF. The CDR3 DNA sequence: TGTGCCAGCAGCTTTTTCCTCAGAACAGGCCAAGAGACCCAGTACTTC.

This clonotype was observed a few times. A much larger clone lies one base from this, so it may be a read error. This chain connects TRBV3-1 to TRBJ2-5, with D uncertain. The CDR3 has 15 amino acids. The germline V gene encodes CDR1 LGHDT and CDR2 YNNKEL (reference sequence). CDR3 residues: CASNQVGSVQETQYF. DNA for the CDR3: TGTGCCAGCAACCAAGTAGGGTCCGTCCAAGAGACCCAGTACTTC.

In its sample, this clonotype was seen a few times. V gene TRBV4-2 combines with J gene TRBJ2-7; 10 bases are a match to TRBD2. Germline V gene data show CDR1 as LGHNA and CDR2 as YNFKEQ. CDR3 length equals 16 residues. V trimming: 8 bases; J trimming: 3 bases; junction bases outside the gene matches: 13. The chain's CDR3 is CASGPPGTSANYEQYF. CDR3 coding DNA: TGTGCCAGCGGACCCCCAGGGACTAGCGCTAACTACGAGCAGTACTTC.

This clonotype was observed at least ten times. The chain couples TRBV28 to TRBJ1-3, with TRBD1 matching over 7 bases. The CDR3 consists of 15 residues. The ends lost 6 bases at V and 5 bases at J; junction bases unmatched: 10. Germline V CDR1 and CDR2: MDHEN, SYDVKM. The CDR3 DNA follows: TGTGCCAGCAGCGAGACAGGGTGGGAGAGAAACACCATATATTTT. Its protein product is CASSETGWERNTIYF.

This clonotype was detected ten times or more. The chain has TRBV28 and TRBJ2-5; 12 bases are a match to TRBD2. J lost 7 bases, V lost 2 bases, and 11 bases had no gene match. The CDR3 totals 17 residues. In germline, CDR1 is MDHEN, CDR2 SYDVKM. This CDR3 reads CASSLVGLAGGIGTQYF. CDR3 sequence (DNA): TGTGCCAGCAGTTTAGTTGGGCTAGCGGGAGGGATTGGGACCCAGTACTTC.

This clonotype occurred once. Since a much larger clone is just one base distant, this may be a read error. The chain's CDR3 is CASSFLIQGAYNEQYF. The CDR3 coding sequence is TGTGCCAGCAGTTTCTTAATACAGGGGGCCTACAATGAGCAGTACTTC. The chain uses TRBV12-3 or TRBV12-4 and TRBJ2-5, with 9 bases fitting TRBD1. The CDR3 has 16 residues. The J segment lost 11 bases and the V segment lost 3 bases, leaving 16 bases of the junction unmatched.

This clonotype turned up a few times. The rearrangement joins TRBV24-1 to TRBJ1-2, with D maybe TRBD1 (5 bases). The V end lost 2 bases, the J end lost 0 bases, and 9 bases lay between the germline ends. The CDR3 spans 15 residues. CDR1 and CDR2 from the germline V gene are KGHDR and SFDVKD. The chain's CDR3 is CATSDSRGPNYGYTF. Written as DNA, the CDR3 is TGTGCCACCAGTGATTCCCGGGGACCTAACTATGGCTACACCTTC.

This chain connects TRBV10-3 to TRBJ2-3; 11 nucleotides agree with TRBD2. Germline CDR1 ENHRY, CDR2 SYGVKD. This CDR3 region has 15 residues. The V segment lost 7 bases and the J segment 1 base; nucleotides outside the gene matches: 4. The DNA for the CDR3 is TGTGCCATCACCCCACTAGCGGGAGGCACAGATACGCAGTATTTT. It translates to CAITPLAGGTDTQYF.

This clonotype was recorded at least ten times. This chain links TRBV3-1 with TRBJ1-1; 8 bases fit TRBD1. The CDR3 totals 16 residues. J gave up 4 bases and V 1 base, and 8 bases lay outside the gene matches. Germline assignment: CDR1 LGHDT and CDR2 YNNKEL (reference sequence). The CDR3 sequence: CASSQVKLDRVTEAFF. The CDR3 DNA is TGTGCCAGCAGCCAAGTCAAGTTGGACAGGGTCACTGAAGCTTTCTTT.

The V call is TRBV30, the J call TRBJ1-6; 7 positions agree with TRBD1. After removal of 0 bases from V and 7 bases from J, the junction contained 3 bases not matched to a gene. The CDR3 spans 14 residues. Germline V lookup: CDR1 GTSNPN, CDR2 SVGIG (reference sequence). CDR3 residues: CAWSVDRANSPLHF. CDR3 nucleotide sequence: TGTGCCTGGAGTGTAGACAGGGCCAATTCACCCCTCCACTTT.

In this sample, this clonotype turned up a few times. V and J are TRBV5-1 and TRBJ2-5, with 12 bases matching TRBD2. V trimming: 2 bases; J trimming: 2 bases; junction bases outside the gene matches: 7. The CDR3 runs to 17 residues. Germline values: CDR1 SGHRS, CDR2 YFSETQ. The CDR3 DNA is TGCGCCAGCAGCTTCTTTTGGACTAGCGGGGTACAAGAGACCCAGTACTTC. Its protein product is CASSFFWTSGVQETQYF.

This clonotype was counted between two and nine times. This sequence joins TRBV6-5 and TRBJ2-1, with TRBD1 matching over 9 bases. V shed 0 bases, J shed 12 bases, and the junction held 15 bases outside the gene matches. The CDR3 loop spans 17 amino acids. Germline-derived CDR1 and CDR2 are MNHEY and SVGAGI. The CDR3 sequence is CASSYSTLKQGAGGQFF. The CDR3 nucleotides read TGTGCCAGCAGTTACTCGACCCTAAAACAGGGGGCTGGCGGGCAGTTCTTC.